These 15 T cell receptor beta chains were all obtained from the same sample, sequenced in a study of cytomegalovirus exposure and HLA in healthy donors. Researchers ran the PCR with 60 Vbeta and 13 Jbeta primers. Profiled with immunoSEQ multiplex PCR; TCRdb holds only in-frame clones, not every one. The sample shows around 160,000 clones, roughly 80% of them seen only once. Source material: PBMCs. These TCRs come from a male donor in good health and CMV-seropositive.

The chain has TRBV18 and TRBJ2-2, with unresolved D. CDR1 is KGHSH and CDR2 is LQKENI in the germline V gene. There are 14 residues in the CDR3. With 2 bases removed from V and 7 bases from J, the gap between germline ends came to 11 bases. The CDR3 sequence: CASSPETLLGELFF. The CDR3 nucleotides are TGTGCCAGCTCACCAGAGACTCTACTCGGGGAGCTGTTTTTT.

The rearrangement uses TRBV4-3 and TRBJ1-6; 7 nucleotides line up with TRBD1. Germline assignment: CDR1 LGHNA and CDR2 YSLEER. The CDR3 has 16 residues. Germline trimming cut 0 bases from V and 8 bases from J; bases unmatched to any gene: 7. The CDR3 loop reads CASSQDRGGWDSPLHF. The CDR3 region has the DNA TGCGCCAGCAGCCAAGACCGAGGGGGCTGGGATTCACCCCTCCACTTT.

The V and J genes are TRBV5-4 and TRBJ2-1; 12 nucleotides line up with TRBD2. J was trimmed by 9 bases and V by 4 bases; bases with no gene match: 11. From germline, CDR1 is SGHNT and CDR2 YYREEE (reference sequence). There are 16 residues in the CDR3. CDR3 protein: CASSRTSGAVGGEQFF. The CDR3 nucleotides are TGTGCCAGCAGCCGGACTAGCGGGGCCGTGGGAGGTGAGCAGTTCTTC.

This chain joins TRBV5-1 and TRBJ2-5, with 13 bases matching TRBD2. The DNA end lines up better with TRBJ2-7; the J call may be wrong. CDR3 length: 17 amino acids. CDR1 SGHRS and CDR2 YFSETQ come from the germline V gene. CDR3 nucleotide sequence: TGCGCCAGCAGCTTGGGGGGACTAGCGGGGAGCTCCTACGAGCAGTACTTC. Residues: CASSLGGLAGSSYEQYF.

This chain uses TRBV5-1 with TRBJ2-5; a weak D match, TRBD1 (6 bases). The CDR3 contains 16 residues. CDR1 and CDR2 from the germline V gene are SGHRS and YFSETQ. V shed 6 bases and J shed 1 base, with 19 bases lying between them. CDR3 DNA: TGCGCCAGCACCCCCCGGGGTGGGGGCTTCCAAGAGACCCAGTACTTC. This encodes CASTPRGGGFQETQYF.

The chain carries TRBV28 and TRBJ1-3, with a weak D call TRBD1 (5 bases). The CDR3 totals 15 residues. CDR1 MDHEN and CDR2 SYDVKM come from the germline V gene. Trimming stripped 3 bases from V and 6 bases from J, with 15 bases between. CDR3 in DNA: TGTGCCAGCAGTTTTCCCCAGGGAATTGAAAACACCATATATTTT. Translated: CASSFPQGIENTIYF.

The CDR3 is CASSQIGVEQFF. The CDR3 DNA reads TGTGCCAGCAGTCAAATAGGGGTTGAGCAGTTCTTC. The rearrangement links TRBV2 to TRBJ2-1; TRBD1 might be the D (5 bases). The CDR3 is made up of 12 amino acids. The germline CDR1 and CDR2 sequences are SNHLY and FYNNEI. The ends were cut back, 5 bases at V and 9 bases at J, with 11 bases in the middle.

The rearrangement links TRBV27 to TRBJ2-1, with 7 bases fitting TRBD2. CDR1 is MNHEY, CDR2 SMNVEV, per germline (reference sequence). The CDR3 runs 14 residues. The ends lost 5 bases at V and 8 bases at J; junction bases unmatched: 9. CDR3 region: CASSLAEAGDEQFF. The CDR3 bases are TGTGCCAGCAGTCTAGCGGAGGCCGGCGATGAGCAGTTCTTC.

CDR3 in amino acids: CASLNRLAGKYNEQFF. The CDR3 DNA reads TGTGCCAGCCTTAATCGGCTAGCGGGGAAATACAATGAGCAGTTCTTC. V gene TRBV2 combines with J gene TRBJ2-1, with TRBD2 matching over 9 bases. CDR1 and CDR2 from the germline V gene are SNHLY and FYNNEI. With 8 bases clipped from V and 4 bases from J, the junction kept 12 bases outside the gene matches. The CDR3 is 16 residues long.

The CDR3 DNA reads TGTGCCAGTAGTATCCCTTCAGCGGGAGAGACCCAGTACTTC. Translated: CASSIPSAGETQYF. V and J are TRBV19 and TRBJ2-5; D possibly corresponds to TRBD2 (6 bases). This CDR3 spans 14 amino acids. V was cut by 3 bases and J by 4 bases, with 12 bases left in between. Per germline, CDR1 LNHDA and CDR2 SQIVND (reference sequence).

The J gene is TRBJ2-3, the V gene TRBV28, with 8 bases that match TRBD1. V was pared by 6 bases and J by 1 base, with 6 bases of the junction left unmatched. Per the germline V gene, CDR1 is MDHEN and CDR2 is SYDVKM. This CDR3 is built from 15 residues. The DNA of the CDR3 is TGTGCCAGCAGCCTCTCGGGACAGGGCACAGATACGCAGTATTTT. This sequence encodes CASSLSGQGTDTQYF.

The V and J genes are TRBV6-4 and TRBJ1-4; possibly TRBD1 for D (6 bases). The CDR3 sequence is 16 residues long. V was clipped by 0 bases and J by 2 bases, with 10 bases between them. From germline, CDR1 is MRHNA and CDR2 SNTAGT. The CDR3 sequence is CASSDSRTETNEKLFF. In nucleotides, the CDR3 is TGTGCCAGCAGTGACTCCCGGACAGAGACTAATGAAAAACTGTTTTTT.

This sequence joins TRBV19 and TRBJ2-3, with TRBD2 identical over 9 bases. The CDR3 length is 14 residues. CDR1 and CDR2 from the germline V gene are LNHDA and SQIVND (reference sequence). V trimming: 4 bases; J trimming: 10 bases; junction bases outside the gene matches: 9. This chain's CDR3 is CASSSLAGARAQYF. Written as DNA, the CDR3 is TGTGCCAGTAGTAGCTTAGCGGGAGCCCGAGCGCAGTATTTT.

The chain recombines TRBV6-1 with TRBJ1-1; the D gene is possibly TRBD1 (5 bases). CDR3 length: 14 residues. V lost 2 bases, J lost 4 bases, and 11 bases lay in between. Germline values: CDR1 MNHNS, CDR2 SASEGT. Written as DNA, the CDR3 is TGTGCCAGCAGTGAACAGGGCTGGGGCACTGAAGCTTTCTTT. It is translated as CASSEQGWGTEAFF.

V is TRBV19 and J is TRBJ1-4; D gene uncertain. The V and J ends lost 5 bases and 0 bases respectively, with 7 bases between them. The CDR3 consists of 14 residues. Germline CDR1 is LNHDA and CDR2 is SQIVND (reference sequence). The CDR3 protein is CASSEEPTNEKLFF. Written as DNA, the CDR3 is TGTGCCAGTAGTGAGGAACCAACTAATGAAAAACTGTTTTTT.